The next 27 T cell receptor beta chains were all read from a single sample in a study of blood T cells in healthy people across ages. It was with a sample-barcoded 5' primer and a J-beta primer mix that a second PCR of roughly 6 to 12 cycles was run. MiXCR, applied by TCRdb to the 5' RACE reads, yields one record per CDR3 protein. This sample yields approximately 1.5 million distinct CDR3 sequences, of which approximately 43% are seen a single time; about 4.1% belongs to the top ten. Sequencing was done on a sample of blood. The receptors shown here come from a young woman in good health.

Ten or more counts support this clonotype. Here the CDR3 DNA reads TGTGCCAGCAGCTACGGGACTAGCGGGGCGGATACGCAGTATTTT. Amino acids: CASSYGTSGADTQYF. V gene TRBV6-2 or TRBV6-3 combines with J gene TRBJ2-3, with TRBD2 matching 13 bases. Germline values: CDR1 MNHEY, CDR2 SVGEGT. The V segment lost 6 bases and the J segment 6 bases; nucleotides outside the gene matches: 6. The CDR3 spans 15 residues.

The J gene is TRBJ2-1, the V gene TRBV15; no clear D gene. This CDR3 has 12 residues. The germline V gene has CDR1 LNHNV and CDR2 YYDKDF (reference sequence). Trimming left V 1 base short and J 7 bases short, with 5 bases between. CDR3 DNA sequence: TGTGCCACCAGCAGAGGCGGTAATGAGCAGTTCTTC. Its protein product is CATSRGGNEQFF.

The chain employs TRBV5-1 and TRBJ2-2, with a tentative D call TRBD1 (6 bases). CDR1 SGHRS and CDR2 YFSETQ come from the germline V gene. The germline V and J ends were trimmed by 4 bases and 0 bases, with 13 bases remaining between them. The CDR3 contains 16 residues. This CDR3 is CASSRTGTPNTGELFF. The CDR3 DNA sequence: TGCGCCAGCAGCAGGACCGGGACACCGAACACCGGGGAGCTGTTTTTT.

The chain couples TRBV12-3 or TRBV12-4 to TRBJ2-3, with 7 bases fitting TRBD1. The CDR3 length is 14 residues. With 7 bases clipped from V and 4 bases from J, the junction kept 8 bases outside the gene matches. This CDR3 reads CASIEGAGADTQYF. CDR3 bases: TGTGCCAGCATTGAGGGGGCAGGGGCAGATACGCAGTATTTT.

This clonotype showed up just a few times. V usage is TRBV4-3 and J usage is TRBJ2-5; no firm D call. The CDR3 has 15 amino acids. The germline CDR1 and CDR2 sequences are LGHNA and YSLEER. Trimming shortened V by 0 bases and J by 4 bases, and 12 bases separated the two germline ends. The CDR3, as DNA: TGCGCCAGCAGCCAAGAACCTAGGCGGCGAGAGACCCAGTACTTC. This translates into CASSQEPRRRETQYF.

This chain joins TRBV28 and TRBJ1-1, with no clear D. Germline lookup yields CDR1 MDHEN and CDR2 SYDVKM. The V end was cut by 5 bases, the J end by 5 bases, with 12 bases between. The CDR3 totals 13 residues. The CDR3, as DNA: TGTGCCAGCAGTCTGGACGGCCGGACTGAAGCTTTCTTT. It is translated as CASSLDGRTEAFF.

This chain uses TRBV20-1 with TRBJ2-7; the match to TRBD1 covers 7 bases. The CDR3 is 12 amino acids. From germline, CDR1 is DFQATT and CDR2 SNEGSKA (reference sequence). J gave up 5 bases and V 2 bases, and 3 bases lay outside the gene matches. The CDR3 loop reads CSARSTGDEQYF. CDR3 nucleotide sequence: TGCAGTGCTAGATCCACAGGGGACGAGCAGTACTTC.

This clonotype turned up a few times. The chain recombines TRBV7-3 with TRBJ1-1; D might be TRBD1 (5 bases). This CDR3 has 11 amino acids. The germline CDR1 and CDR2 sequences are SGHTA and FQGTGA. V was cut by 4 bases and J by 12 bases, with 12 bases left in between. CDR3 protein: CASSWQGETFF. The CDR3 bases are TGTGCCAGCAGCTGGCAAGGGGAAACTTTCTTT.

V gene TRBV29-1 combines with J gene TRBJ1-1; possibly TRBD1 for D (6 bases). V was shortened by 8 bases and J by 0 bases, with 13 bases between the two germline ends. Germline CDR1 SQVTM, CDR2 ANQGSEA. This CDR3 spans 13 amino acids. As DNA, the CDR3 is TGCAGCACCGGACAGCAATTGAACACTGAAGCTTTCTTT. Encoded protein: CSTGQQLNTEAFF. Combining the CDR3 with reference TRBV29-1 and TRBJ1-1 gives the whole variable domain SAVISQKPSRDICQRGTSLTIQCQVDSQVTMMFWYRQQPGQSLTLIATANQGSEATYESGFVIDKFPISRPNLTFSTLTVSNMSPEDSSIYLCSTGQQLNTEAFFGQGTRLTVV.

The chain couples TRBV20-1 to TRBJ2-5; 11 positions agree with TRBD2. Germline V gene lookup returns CDR1 DFQATT and CDR2 SNEGSKA (reference sequence). The CDR3 totals 16 residues. The V gene end was trimmed by 1 base and the J gene end by 4 bases; junction bases not matched to a gene: 8. The CDR3 DNA sequence: TGCAGTGCTAGAGCAAATAGCGGGGGGGCTATAGAGACCCAGTACTTC. The encoded protein is CSARANSGGAIETQYF.

The chain uses TRBV5-1 and TRBJ2-1; 15 positions match TRBD2. Per the germline V gene, CDR1 is SGHRS and CDR2 is YFSETQ. The trim removed 4 bases at V and 8 bases at J, leaving 10 bases unmatched. This CDR3 contains 17 residues. The CDR3 coding sequence is TGCGCCAGCAGCAGCGGACTAGCGGGGGGGCCTTTCCATGAGCAGTTCTTC. This sequence encodes CASSSGLAGGPFHEQFF.

The chain recombines TRBV20-1 with TRBJ1-1; tentatively, D is TRBD1 (5 bases). Deletions cut 4 bases from V and 0 bases from J, with 15 bases between. CDR1 and CDR2 from the germline V gene are DFQATT and SNEGSKA (reference sequence). The CDR3 has 15 residues. The CDR3: CSATGPTLMNTEAFF. The CDR3 DNA sequence: TGCAGTGCTACAGGGCCAACACTCATGAACACTGAAGCTTTCTTT.

This rearrangement joins TRBV27 to TRBJ1-2, with TRBD1 identical over 9 bases. Germline CDR1 MNHEY, CDR2 SMNVEV (reference sequence). J lost 5 bases, V lost 7 bases, and 11 bases had no gene match. This CDR3 has 15 amino acids. The CDR3 nucleotides are TGTGCCAGCAATGGACAGGGGCCGGAGGGGTATGGCTACACCTTC. The encoded protein is CASNGQGPEGYGYTF.

The chain employs TRBV14 and TRBJ2-1; maybe TRBD1 (7 bases). CDR1 is SGHDN and CDR2 is FVKESK in the germline V gene. Trimming removed 2 bases at V and 11 bases at J, with 19 bases between. The length of the CDR3 is 15 residues. The CDR3 DNA follows: TGTGCCAGCAGCCAAAGACAGGGCGGCCGGGGGCAGCAGTTCTTC. Translated, it gives CASSQRQGGRGQQFF.

This clonotype was observed a few times. This chain joins TRBV12-3 or TRBV12-4 and TRBJ2-4, with D maybe TRBD2 (7 bases). V was clipped by 9 bases and J by 5 bases, with 17 bases between them. CDR3 length equals 14 residues. The CDR3: CASKDPGGQNIQYF. Here the CDR3 DNA reads TGTGCCAGTAAAGATCCCGGGGGGCAAAACATTCAGTACTTC.

The genes are TRBV29-1 and TRBJ2-1, with D perhaps matching TRBD2 (6 bases). Trimming cost V 3 bases and J 2 bases, with 11 bases left between them. Germline loops: CDR1 SQVTM, CDR2 ANQGSEA. This CDR3 has 14 amino acids. Here the CDR3 reads CSVEVGEAYNEQFF. The CDR3, as DNA: TGCAGCGTTGAGGTCGGGGAGGCCTACAATGAGCAGTTCTTC.

The V call is TRBV7-9, the J call TRBJ2-1; 11 bases match TRBD2. This CDR3 has 16 amino acids. The junction had 5 bases not matched to a gene; V was cut back by 2 bases and J by 5 bases. Germline loops: CDR1 SEHNR, CDR2 FQNEAQ (reference sequence). The CDR3: CASSLHSGGADNEQFF. For the CDR3, the DNA is TGTGCCAGCAGCTTACATAGCGGGGGGGCCGACAATGAGCAGTTCTTC.

This clonotype was detected only a few times. This rearrangement joins TRBV9 to TRBJ2-1, with 7 bases fitting TRBD1. Germline CDR1 and CDR2: SGDLS and YYNGEE. Germline trimming cut 3 bases from V and 8 bases from J; bases unmatched to any gene: 11. This CDR3 comprises 15 residues. The CDR3 DNA follows: TGTGCCAGCAGCGCCGAAGGGACAGCTTGGGATGAGCAGTTCTTC. It is translated as CASSAEGTAWDEQFF.

The chain uses TRBV20-1 and TRBJ1-2; D might be TRBD1 (6 bases). CDR1 and CDR2 from the germline V gene are DFQATT and SNEGSKA (reference sequence). This CDR3 contains 12 residues. In DNA form, the CDR3 reads TGCAATGCCTCAGACAGGAACTATGGCTACACCTTC. It specifies CNASDRNYGYTF.

This sequence joins TRBV3-1 and TRBJ2-1, with 8 bases that match TRBD2. CDR1 is LGHDT and CDR2 is YNNKEL in the germline V gene (reference sequence). The CDR3 loop spans 14 amino acids. The V segment lost 6 bases and the J segment 10 bases; nucleotides outside the gene matches: 11. CDR3 residues: CASSSRGGQDEQFF. CDR3 sequence (DNA): TGTGCCAGCAGTTCTCGGGGGGGCCAGGACGAGCAGTTCTTC.

This chain links TRBV6-1 with TRBJ2-6; TRBD2 might be the D (5 bases). V gave up 7 bases and J gave up 0 bases, with 16 bases separating them. This CDR3 is built from 17 residues. CDR1 and CDR2 from the germline V gene are MNHNS and SASEGT. In DNA, the CDR3 is TGTGCCAGCACGGCAGAGGGAAGAGCCTCTGGGGCCAACGTCCTGACTTTC. Protein: CASTAEGRASGANVLTF.

A single count supports this clonotype. The chain recombines TRBV21-1 with TRBJ2-1; the DNA was not compared with TRBD2, the D call given in the table. TRBV21-1 is an annotated pseudogene. This CDR3 region has 16 residues. CDR3 in DNA: TGTGCCAGCAGCTTACCACTAGCGGGAGGGCCTAGTGAGCAGTTCTTC. Amino acids: CASSLPLAGGPSEQFF.

A few counts support this clonotype. The rearrangement uses TRBV6-2 or TRBV6-3 and TRBJ2-1; tentative D call: TRBD1 (5 bases). The germline V gene has CDR1 MNHEY and CDR2 SVGEGT. The CDR3 contains 17 residues. Trimming left V 5 bases short and J 6 bases short, with 23 bases between. This CDR3 reads CASSPKLLRASVNEQFF. In DNA form, the CDR3 reads TGTGCCAGCAGTCCCAAACTACTCAGGGCTTCAGTCAATGAGCAGTTCTTC.

V and J are TRBV19 and TRBJ1-4, with a possible D match to TRBD1 (6 bases). The V gene's germline CDR1 is LNHDA and CDR2 SQIVND (reference sequence). The CDR3 spans 15 residues. The germline V and J ends were trimmed by 3 bases and 4 bases, with 12 bases remaining between them. CDR3 DNA sequence: TGTGCCAGTAGTATTGCCGGACAGTATAATGAAAAACTGTTTTTT. Translating it yields CASSIAGQYNEKLFF.

This clonotype has a handful of counts. The CDR3 nucleotides are TGTGCCAGCAGTTTACACCCGACTCTGAACACTGAAGCTTTCTTT. Its protein is CASSLHPTLNTEAFF. The genes are TRBV12-3 or TRBV12-4 and TRBJ1-1; D unresolved. The CDR3 runs to 15 residues. The V gene lost 2 bases and the J gene lost 0 bases, with 10 bases spanning the gap.

The chain couples TRBV20-1 to TRBJ2-7; 8 bases map to TRBD2. V shed 2 bases, J shed 5 bases, and the junction held 8 bases outside the gene matches. This CDR3 has 14 amino acids. The V gene's germline CDR1 is DFQATT and CDR2 SNEGSKA (reference sequence). CDR3 residues: CSARSGRALHEQYF. The CDR3 DNA reads as TGCAGTGCTAGATCCGGGAGGGCCCTCCACGAGCAGTACTTC.

The chain recombines TRBV11-2 with TRBJ2-7, with D possibly being TRBD1 (5 bases). The CDR3 has 14 residues. The germline V gene has CDR1 SGHAT and CDR2 FQNNGV. V lost 5 bases to trimming and J lost 6 bases, with 17 bases between them. CDR3 DNA sequence: TGTGCCAGCAGCCCCAGGGCCCGTACCTTCGAGCAGTACTTC. This translates into CASSPRARTFEQYF. Full variable domain (missing parts from reference TRBV11-2 and TRBJ2-7): EAGVAQSPRYKIIEKRQSVAFWCNPISGHATLYWYQQILGQGPKLLIQFQNNGVVDDSQLPKDRFSAERLKGVDSTLKIQPAKLEDSAVYLCASSPRARTFEQYFGPGTRLTVT.